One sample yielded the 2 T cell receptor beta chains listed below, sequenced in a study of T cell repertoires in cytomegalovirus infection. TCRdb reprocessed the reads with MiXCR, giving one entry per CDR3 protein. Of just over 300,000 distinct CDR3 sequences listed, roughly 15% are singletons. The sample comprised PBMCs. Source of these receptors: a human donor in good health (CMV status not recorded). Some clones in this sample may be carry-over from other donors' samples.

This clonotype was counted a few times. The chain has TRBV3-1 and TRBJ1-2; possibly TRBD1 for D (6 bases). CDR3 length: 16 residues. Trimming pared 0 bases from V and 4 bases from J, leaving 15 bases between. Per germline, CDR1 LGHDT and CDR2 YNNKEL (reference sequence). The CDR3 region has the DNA TGTGCCAGCAGCCAAGAACAGGGAGGGCACGGCTATGGCTACACCTTC. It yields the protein CASSQEQGGHGYGYTF.

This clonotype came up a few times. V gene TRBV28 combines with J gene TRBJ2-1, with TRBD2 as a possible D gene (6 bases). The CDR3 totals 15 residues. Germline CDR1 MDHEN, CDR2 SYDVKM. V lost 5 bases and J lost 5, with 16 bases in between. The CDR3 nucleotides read TGTGCCAGCAGTGTGAACTATGCGGGAAACAATGAGCAGTTCTTC. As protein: CASSVNYAGNNEQFF.